A single sample gave rise to the 30 T cell receptor beta chains below, sequenced in a study of blood T cell repertoires in COVID-19. Only in-frame clones appear in the TCRdb table, and some are missing; sequencing was by immunoSEQ multiplex PCR. This sample has 50,000 to 60,000 clones, with 80% to 85% found just once. Sequencing input: peripheral blood. The receptors stem from a human donor in a cohort sampled during active or convalescent COVID-19.

This clone was recorded once. This rearrangement joins TRBV28 to TRBJ1-5; D gene unclear. In germline, CDR1 is MDHEN, CDR2 SYDVKM. Trimming pared 5 bases from V and 2 bases from J, leaving 4 bases between. The CDR3 loop spans 12 amino acids. This CDR3 reads CASSTGNQPQHF. The CDR3 DNA is TGTGCCAGCAGTACAGGCAATCAGCCCCAGCATTTT.

The rearrangement links TRBV3-1 (or the pseudogene TRBV3-2) to TRBJ2-4, with 7 nucleotides matching TRBD1. CDR1 LGHDT and CDR2 YNNKEL come from the germline V gene (reference sequence). J gave up 7 bases and V 3 bases, and 12 bases lay outside the gene matches. The CDR3 loop spans 16 amino acids. CDR3 sequence reads: CASSQGRQGFLNIQYF. In DNA form, the CDR3 reads TGTGCCAGCAGCCAGGGGAGACAGGGATTCCTCAACATTCAGTACTTC.

This clone occurred once. V gene TRBV6-5 combines with J gene TRBJ2-4; the match to TRBD1 covers 9 bases. CDR1 is MNHEY and CDR2 is SVGAGI in the germline V gene. Trimming took 5 bases from V and 10 from J; bases not matched to a gene: 9. The CDR3 loop spans 14 amino acids. The chain's CDR3 is CASSLDRGTRIQYF. Here the CDR3 DNA reads TGTGCCAGCAGTCTGGACAGGGGAACCCGAATTCAGTACTTC.

The gene calls are TRBV7-2 and TRBJ1-2; a weak D match, TRBD1 (5 bases). The V and J ends lost 5 bases and 8 bases respectively, with 15 bases between them. The CDR3 totals 13 residues. CDR1 is SGHTA and CDR2 is FQGNSA in the germline V gene. The CDR3 protein is CASSQGRGSGYTF. CDR3 DNA: TGTGCCAGCAGCCAAGGGAGGGGCAGCGGCTACACCTTC.

V is TRBV6-5 and J is TRBJ1-4; unclear D gene. V lost 0 bases to trimming and J lost 8 bases, with 13 bases between them. The CDR3 spans 15 residues. Germline V lookup: CDR1 MNHEY, CDR2 SVGAGI. The CDR3 sequence is CASSYSTQFREKLFF. Here the CDR3 DNA reads TGTGCCAGCAGTTACTCGACACAGTTCCGGGAAAAACTGTTTTTT.

This chain connects TRBV3-1 (or the pseudogene TRBV3-2) to TRBJ1-1; TRBD1 might be the D (5 bases). This CDR3 is 14 amino acids long. Germline loops: CDR1 LGHDT, CDR2 YNNKEL (reference sequence). V was clipped by 1 base and J by 3 bases, with 9 bases between them. The CDR3 nucleotides are TGTGCCAGCAGCCAAGTAACAGGATACACTGAAGCTTTCTTT. Amino acids: CASSQVTGYTEAFF.

The chain combines TRBV25-1 with TRBJ1-2, with TRBD1 matching over 7 bases. Germline trimming cut 4 bases from V and 5 bases from J; bases unmatched to any gene: 10. CDR1 is MGHDK and CDR2 is SYGVNS in the germline V gene. The length of the CDR3 is 15 residues. Here the CDR3 reads CASSARTGGTYGYTF. The DNA for the CDR3 is TGTGCCAGCAGTGCCCGGACAGGAGGGACTTATGGCTACACCTTC.

A single count supports this clone. The chain links TRBV19 to TRBJ1-5; 7 bases fit TRBD1. Germline values: CDR1 LNHDA, CDR2 SQIVND (reference sequence). The CDR3 is made up of 17 amino acids. Trimming cost V 4 bases and J 2 bases; bases outside gene matches: 11. CDR3 nucleotide sequence: TGTGCCAGTAGTACTACAGGGGAGCGGTTGGGCAATCAGCCCCAGCATTTT. Protein: CASSTTGERLGNQPQHF.

The chain employs TRBV4-3 and TRBJ1-5, with TRBD1 as a possible D gene (5 bases). The CDR3 has 15 amino acids. V was pared by 4 bases and J by 7 bases, with 17 bases between. CDR1 and CDR2 from the germline V gene are LGHNA and YSLEER. The CDR3 nucleotides read TGCGCCAGCAGCCCGGGACTCCCGTTGGGACAGCCCCAGCATTTT. Encoded protein: CASSPGLPLGQPQHF.

The rearrangement joins TRBV6-5 to TRBJ2-5, with D tentatively TRBD2 (6 bases). Germline V lookup: CDR1 MNHEY, CDR2 SVGAGI. The CDR3 runs to 13 residues. Trimming left V 7 bases short and J 1 base short, with 10 bases between. The DNA of the CDR3 is TGTGCCAGCACTACGGGGGTCCAAGAGACCCAGTACTTC. Translating gives CASTTGVQETQYF.

The V call is TRBV12-1, the J call TRBJ1-3. TRBV12-1 is termed a pseudogene. CDR3 length equals 14 residues. The CDR3 bases are TGTGCCAGCAGCACCTGCGCTCCTGGAAACACCATATATTTT. Its protein is CASSTCAPGNTIYF.

This clone was observed once. The chain recombines TRBV5-1 with TRBJ1-6; the D gene is possibly TRBD1 (6 bases). Germline CDR1 is SGHRS and CDR2 is YFSETQ. This CDR3 is 14 amino acids long. V was pared by 0 bases and J by 9 bases, with 10 bases between. This CDR3 reads CASSLDRESSPLHF. The CDR3 nucleotides are TGCGCCAGCAGCTTGGACAGGGAGAGTTCACCCCTCCACTTT. Supplemented by reference TRBV5-1 and TRBJ1-6, the full variable domain reads KAGVTQTPRYLIKTRGQQVTLSCSPISGHRSVSWYQQTPGQGLQFLFEYFSETQRNKGNFPGRFSGRQFSNSRSEMNVSTLELGDSALYLCASSLDRESSPLHFGNGTRLTVT.

This chain uses TRBV6-5 with TRBJ1-1, with TRBD1 identical over 7 bases. The germline gives CDR1 MNHEY, CDR2 SVGAGI. After removal of 7 bases from V and 7 bases from J, the junction contained 3 bases not matched to a gene. CDR3 length: 11 amino acids. This chain's CDR3 is CASIGTVEAFF. The DNA for the CDR3 is TGTGCCAGCATTGGGACAGTTGAAGCTTTCTTT.

J is TRBJ2-2 and V is TRBV5-4, with 10 bases that match TRBD2. In germline, CDR1 is SGHNT, CDR2 YYREEE (reference sequence). V was clipped by 0 bases and J by 5 bases; unmatched bases: 7. The CDR3 has 17 amino acids. CDR3 in DNA: TGTGCCAGCAGCTTGGTTAGCGGGGGGACGGTGACCGGGGAGCTGTTTTTT. Protein sequence: CASSLVSGGTVTGELFF. The full variable domain, with the rest looked up from reference TRBV5-4 and TRBJ2-2, is ETGVTQSPTHLIKTRGQQVTLRCSSQSGHNTVSWYQQALGQGPQFIFQYYREEENGRGNFPPRFSGLQFPNYSSELNVNALELDDSALYLCASSLVSGGTVTGELFFGEGSRLTVL.

V usage is TRBV7-8 and J usage is TRBJ2-7, with 9 bases fitting TRBD2. V dropped 5 bases and J dropped 0; count of bases not matched to a gene: 8. The germline V gene encodes CDR1 SGHVS and CDR2 FQNEAQ. This CDR3 is 16 amino acids long. CDR3 coding DNA: TGTGCCAGCAGCCCGTCTAGCGGGGTCAGCTCCTACGAGCAGTACTTC. Protein product: CASSPSSGVSSYEQYF. Full variable domain (remainder filled in from reference TRBV7-8 and TRBJ2-7): GAGVSQSPRYKVAKRGQDVALRCDPISGHVSLFWYQQALGQGPEFLTYFQNEAQLDKSGLPSDRFFAERPEGSVSTLKIQRTQQEDSAVYLCASSPSSGVSSYEQYFGPGTRLTVT.

V and J are TRBV15 and TRBJ2-4, with D tentatively TRBD2 (6 bases). CDR3 length: 18 residues. Germline loops: CDR1 LNHNV, CDR2 YYDKDF (reference sequence). Trimming left V 0 bases short and J 0 bases short, with 15 bases between. The CDR3 here is CATSRDQAGGVAKNIQYF. CDR3 sequence (DNA): TGTGCCACCAGCAGAGATCAGGCAGGAGGGGTAGCCAAAAACATTCAGTACTTC.

V gene TRBV7-2 combines with J gene TRBJ1-2; 12 positions match TRBD1. The germline V gene has CDR1 SGHTA and CDR2 FQGNSA. This CDR3 is 15 amino acids long. J gave up 5 bases and V 1 base, and 2 bases lay outside the gene matches. In DNA form, the CDR3 reads TGTGCCAGCAGCTTAGGGGACAGGGGGCATTATGGCTACACCTTC. Translated, it gives CASSLGDRGHYGYTF.

This clone is a singleton in its sample. The chain joins TRBV5-1 to TRBJ2-5; D gene unclear. The CDR3 has 15 amino acids. V was pared by 4 bases and J by 0 bases, with 13 bases between. Germline CDR1 is SGHRS and CDR2 is YFSETQ. The CDR3 DNA reads as TGCGCCAGCAGCCCCGTCGGAGCGCACCAAGAGACCCAGTACTTC. This translates into CASSPVGAHQETQYF.

V usage is TRBV10-3 and J usage is TRBJ2-3; 9 bases are shared with TRBD1. The germline V gene encodes CDR1 ENHRY and CDR2 SYGVKD. The V segment lost 5 bases and the J segment 1 base; nucleotides outside the gene matches: 16. This CDR3 contains 19 residues. CDR3 DNA sequence: TGTGCCATCAGTCCTGCACAGGGGGCAGGGGAGCGACGCACAGATACGCAGTATTTT. This encodes CAISPAQGAGERRTDTQYF.

This clone has just one count. This chain uses TRBV21-1 with TRBJ2-7; the DNA was not compared with TRBD1, the D call given in the table. TRBV21-1 is listed as a pseudogene. The CDR3 is 14 residues long. CDR3 coding DNA: TGTGCCAGCAGCAAGGGGCAGGGGAAGGACGAGCAGTACTTC. Translating it yields CASSKGQGKDEQYF.

This sequence joins TRBV7-2 and TRBJ1-3; D possibly corresponds to TRBD1 (5 bases). The CDR3 loop spans 15 amino acids. Trimming stripped 6 bases from V and 1 base from J, with 13 bases between. Germline-derived CDR1 and CDR2 are SGHTA and FQGNSA. This chain's CDR3 is CASREITGSGNTIYF. The CDR3 DNA is TGTGCCAGCAGGGAGATAACAGGTTCTGGAAACACCATATATTTT.

This clone has only a few counts. The V call is TRBV6-6, the J call TRBJ2-5; 11 nucleotides agree with TRBD2. With V trimmed by 5 bases and J by 4 bases, 9 bases remained unmatched. Germline-derived CDR1 and CDR2 are MNHNY and SVGAGI (reference sequence). This CDR3 comprises 16 residues. The CDR3 DNA reads TGTGCCAGCAGTCGCATAGCGGGGGGGTCAGTAGAGACCCAGTACTTC. Encoded protein: CASSRIAGGSVETQYF.

The V gene is TRBV7-2, the J gene TRBJ2-2; D is unclear. V dropped 1 base and J dropped 6 bases, with 6 bases sitting between them. The CDR3 runs to 13 residues. Looked up from germline, CDR1 is SGHTA and CDR2 is FQGNSA. The CDR3 DNA sequence: TGTGCCAGCAGCTTAGGAGTGGCCGGGGAGCTGTTTTTT. Translation gives CASSLGVAGELFF.

The chain uses TRBV29-1 and TRBJ2-7; possibly TRBD1 for D (5 bases). The V end lost 6 bases, the J end lost 2 bases, and 11 bases lay between the germline ends. The CDR3 runs to 12 residues. Germline lookup yields CDR1 SQVTM and CDR2 ANQGSEA. The CDR3 sequence: CSVGEQTYEQYF. DNA for the CDR3: TGCAGCGTAGGGGAACAGACCTACGAGCAGTACTTC.

On this clone: Additional DNA sequences in this sample encode the identical CDR3. The rearrangement uses TRBV12-3 or TRBV12-4 and TRBJ1-3; D unclear. The CDR3 has 12 amino acids. The germline V and J ends were trimmed by 5 bases and 2 bases, with 4 bases remaining between them. CDR3 DNA sequence: TGTGCCAGCAGTCTCCCTGGAAACACCATATATTTT. This gives the protein CASSLPGNTIYF.

This chain connects TRBV7-8 to TRBJ2-1; 10 bases are a match to TRBD2. CDR3 size: 15 residues. CDR1 and CDR2 (germline): SGHVS, FQNEAQ. The ends lost 5 bases at V and 9 bases at J; junction bases unmatched: 10. For the CDR3, the DNA is TGTGCCAGCAGCCTCCAGCGGGGGGGCCGAGGTGAGCAGTTCTTC. This gives the protein CASSLQRGGRGEQFF.

The chain uses TRBV5-1 and TRBJ1-1; no firm D call. V gave up 0 bases and J gave up 4 bases, with 10 bases separating them. The germline CDR1 and CDR2 sequences are SGHRS and YFSETQ. The CDR3 extends over 14 amino acids. CDR3 bases: TGCGCCAGCAGCTTGGGACGGGAAATCACTGAAGCTTTCTTT. Its protein is CASSLGREITEAFF.

The rearrangement joins TRBV4-1 to TRBJ1-5; no reliable D call. CDR1 and CDR2 from the germline V gene are MGHRA and YSYEKL. The CDR3 covers 14 residues. Between the trimmed V and J ends, which lost 1 base and 7 bases, there was a span of 11 bases. Written as DNA, the CDR3 is TGCGCCAGCAGCCAAGTTCCGGCGGAACAGCCCCAGCATTTT. Protein: CASSQVPAEQPQHF.

V usage is TRBV30 and J usage is TRBJ2-7; 12 bases map to TRBD2. CDR1 and CDR2 from the germline V gene are GTSNPN and SVGIG (reference sequence). This CDR3 comprises 18 residues. J lost 2 bases, V lost 5 bases, and 16 bases had no gene match. The CDR3 is CAWGPPWTSGVLPYEQYF. Written as DNA, the CDR3 is TGTGCCTGGGGTCCGCCATGGACTAGCGGGGTCCTCCCCTACGAGCAGTACTTC.

The V and J genes are TRBV2 and TRBJ2-3; D remains unclear. The length of the CDR3 is 13 residues. With 3 bases removed from V and 2 bases from J, the gap between germline ends came to 6 bases. Per germline, CDR1 SNHLY and CDR2 FYNNEI. The CDR3 DNA follows: TGTGCCAGCAGTGACTCGGTCACAGATACGCAGTATTTT. Encoded protein: CASSDSVTDTQYF.